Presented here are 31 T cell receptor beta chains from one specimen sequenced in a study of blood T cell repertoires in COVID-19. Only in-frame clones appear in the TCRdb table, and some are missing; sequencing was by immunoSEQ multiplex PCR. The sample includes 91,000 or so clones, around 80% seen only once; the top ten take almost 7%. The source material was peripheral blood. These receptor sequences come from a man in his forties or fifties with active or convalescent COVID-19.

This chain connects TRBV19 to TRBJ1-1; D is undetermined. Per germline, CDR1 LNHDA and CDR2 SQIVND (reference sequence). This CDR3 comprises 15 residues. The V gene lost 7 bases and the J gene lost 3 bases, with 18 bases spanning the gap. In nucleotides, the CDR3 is TGTGCCAGTAATATGGGTGGAGGCCCCGACACTGAAGCTTTCTTT. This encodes CASNMGGGPDTEAFF.

CDR3 bases: TGTGCCAGTACCCCAGGACCCGGGACAGGGGGCCCAGATACGCAGTATTTT. This encodes CASTPGPGTGGPDTQYF. This chain connects TRBV19 to TRBJ2-3, with 12 positions matching TRBD1. V shed 7 bases and J 4 bases; nucleotides not matched to a gene: 12. The length of the CDR3 is 17 residues. The germline gives CDR1 LNHDA, CDR2 SQIVND (reference sequence).

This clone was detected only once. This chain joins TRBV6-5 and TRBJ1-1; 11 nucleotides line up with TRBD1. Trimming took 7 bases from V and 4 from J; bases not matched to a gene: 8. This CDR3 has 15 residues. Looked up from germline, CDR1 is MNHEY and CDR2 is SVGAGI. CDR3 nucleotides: TGTGCCAGCACCGGACAGGGGGCGCGTGTCACTGAAGCTTTCTTT. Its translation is CASTGQGARVTEAFF.

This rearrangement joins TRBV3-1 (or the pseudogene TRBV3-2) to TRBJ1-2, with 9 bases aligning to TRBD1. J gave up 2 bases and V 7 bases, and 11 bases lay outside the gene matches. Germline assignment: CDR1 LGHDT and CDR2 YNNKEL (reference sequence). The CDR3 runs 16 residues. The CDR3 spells CASTPGQGLSNYGYTF. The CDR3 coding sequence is TGTGCCAGCACCCCGGGACAGGGCCTATCGAACTATGGCTACACCTTC.

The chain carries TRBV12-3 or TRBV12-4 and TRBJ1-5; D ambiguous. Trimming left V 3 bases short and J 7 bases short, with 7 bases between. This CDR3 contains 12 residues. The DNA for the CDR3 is TGTGCCAGCAGTTTGGGCACACAGCCCCAGCATTTT. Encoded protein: CASSLGTQPQHF.

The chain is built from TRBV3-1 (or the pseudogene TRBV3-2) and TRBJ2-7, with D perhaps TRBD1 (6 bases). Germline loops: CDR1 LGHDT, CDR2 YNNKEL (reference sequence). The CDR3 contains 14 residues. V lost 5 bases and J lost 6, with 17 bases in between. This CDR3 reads CASSSPGAGTEQYF. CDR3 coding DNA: TGTGCCAGCAGCTCCCCAGGGGCAGGGACCGAGCAGTACTTC.

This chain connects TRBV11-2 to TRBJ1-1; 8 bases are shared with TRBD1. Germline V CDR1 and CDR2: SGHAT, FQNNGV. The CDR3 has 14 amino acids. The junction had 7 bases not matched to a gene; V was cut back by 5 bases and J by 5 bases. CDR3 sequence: CASSRGQGQTEAFF. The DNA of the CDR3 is TGTGCCAGCAGCCGCGGACAGGGTCAAACTGAAGCTTTCTTT.

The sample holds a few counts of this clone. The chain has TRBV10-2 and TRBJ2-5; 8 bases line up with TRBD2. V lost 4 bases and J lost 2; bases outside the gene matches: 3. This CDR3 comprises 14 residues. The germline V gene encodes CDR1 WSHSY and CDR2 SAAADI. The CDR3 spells CASSVREGQETQYF. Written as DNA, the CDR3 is TGCGCCAGCAGTGTCCGGGAGGGACAAGAGACCCAGTACTTC.

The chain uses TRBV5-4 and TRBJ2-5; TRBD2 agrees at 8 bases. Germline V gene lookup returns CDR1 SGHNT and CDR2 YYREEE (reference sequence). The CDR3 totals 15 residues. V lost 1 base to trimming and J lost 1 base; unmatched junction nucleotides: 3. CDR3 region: CASSLSAGAQETQYF. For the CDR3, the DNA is TGTGCCAGCAGCTTGTCAGCGGGGGCCCAAGAGACCCAGTACTTC. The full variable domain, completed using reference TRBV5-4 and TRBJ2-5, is ETGVTQSPTHLIKTRGQQVTLRCSSQSGHNTVSWYQQALGQGPQFIFQYYREEENGRGNFPPRFSGLQFPNYSSELNVNALELDDSALYLCASSLSAGAQETQYFGPGTRLLVL.

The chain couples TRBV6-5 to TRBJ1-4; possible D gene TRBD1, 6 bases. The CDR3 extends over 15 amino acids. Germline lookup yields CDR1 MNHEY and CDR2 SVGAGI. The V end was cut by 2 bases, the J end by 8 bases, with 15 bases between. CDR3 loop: CASSYAQGIREKLFF. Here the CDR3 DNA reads TGTGCCAGCAGTTACGCCCAGGGGATCAGGGAAAAACTGTTTTTT.

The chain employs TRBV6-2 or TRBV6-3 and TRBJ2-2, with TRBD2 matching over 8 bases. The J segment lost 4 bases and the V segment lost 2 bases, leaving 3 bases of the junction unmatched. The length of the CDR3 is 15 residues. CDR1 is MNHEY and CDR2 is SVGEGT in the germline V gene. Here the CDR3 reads CASSYAGGATGELFF. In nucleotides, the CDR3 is TGTGCCAGCAGTTACGCCGGGGGGGCCACCGGGGAGCTGTTTTTT.

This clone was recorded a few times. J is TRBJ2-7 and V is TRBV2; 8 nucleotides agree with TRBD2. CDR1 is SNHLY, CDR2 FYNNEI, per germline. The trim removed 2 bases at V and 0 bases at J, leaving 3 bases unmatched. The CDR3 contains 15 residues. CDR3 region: CASSERSGTSYEQYF. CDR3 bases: TGTGCCAGCAGTGAACGTAGCGGGACCTCCTACGAGCAGTACTTC.

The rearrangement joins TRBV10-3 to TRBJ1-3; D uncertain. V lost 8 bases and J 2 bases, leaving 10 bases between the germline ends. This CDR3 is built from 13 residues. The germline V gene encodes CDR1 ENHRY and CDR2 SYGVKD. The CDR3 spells CAIGTEPGNTIYF. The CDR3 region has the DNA TGTGCCATCGGCACAGAACCTGGAAACACCATATATTTT.

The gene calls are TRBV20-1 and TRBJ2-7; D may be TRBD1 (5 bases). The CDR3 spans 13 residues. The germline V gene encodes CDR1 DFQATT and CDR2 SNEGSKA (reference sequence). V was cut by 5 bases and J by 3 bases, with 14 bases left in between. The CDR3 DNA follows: TGCAGTGCTGGTGAAGGGGCAAGCTACGAGCAGTACGTC. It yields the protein CSAGEGASYEQYV.

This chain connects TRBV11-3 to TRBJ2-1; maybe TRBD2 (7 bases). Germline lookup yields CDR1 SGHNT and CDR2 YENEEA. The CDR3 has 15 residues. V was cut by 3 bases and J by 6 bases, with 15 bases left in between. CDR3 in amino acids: CASSFRAGAPNEQFF. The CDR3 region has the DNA TGTGCCAGCAGCTTTCGGGCGGGGGCCCCCAATGAGCAGTTCTTC.

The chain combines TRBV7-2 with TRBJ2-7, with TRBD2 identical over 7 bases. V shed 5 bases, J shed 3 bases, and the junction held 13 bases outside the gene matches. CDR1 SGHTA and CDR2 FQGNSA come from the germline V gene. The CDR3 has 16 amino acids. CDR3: CASSDRDYPSSYEQYF. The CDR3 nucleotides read TGTGCCAGCAGCGACCGGGACTACCCCTCGAGCTACGAGCAGTACTTC.

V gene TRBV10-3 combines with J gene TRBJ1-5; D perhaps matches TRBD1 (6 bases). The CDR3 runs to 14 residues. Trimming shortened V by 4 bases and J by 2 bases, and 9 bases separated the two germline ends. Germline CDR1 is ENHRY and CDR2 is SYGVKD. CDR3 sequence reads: CAISGSGGNQPQHF. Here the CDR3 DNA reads TGTGCCATCAGTGGGTCAGGGGGCAATCAGCCCCAGCATTTT.

CDR3 in DNA: TGTGCCAGCAGCTTAAATATAGACAGGGTCGGGGAGCTGTTTTTT. Protein product: CASSLNIDRVGELFF. The J gene is TRBJ2-2, the V gene TRBV11-2, with 7 bases matching TRBD1. Germline loops: CDR1 SGHAT, CDR2 FQNNGV. CDR3 length equals 15 residues. V dropped 2 bases and J dropped 7; count of bases not matched to a gene: 7.

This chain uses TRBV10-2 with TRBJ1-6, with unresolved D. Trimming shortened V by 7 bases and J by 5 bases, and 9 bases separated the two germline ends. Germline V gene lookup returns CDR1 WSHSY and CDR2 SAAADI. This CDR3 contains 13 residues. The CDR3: CASMAQNNSPLHF. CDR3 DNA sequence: TGCGCCAGCATGGCTCAGAATAATTCACCCCTCCACTTT.

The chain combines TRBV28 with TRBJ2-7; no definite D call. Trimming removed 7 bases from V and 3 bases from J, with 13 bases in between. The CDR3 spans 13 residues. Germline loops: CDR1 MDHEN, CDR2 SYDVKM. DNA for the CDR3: TGTGCCAGCACCCAGCGTTTCCTCTACGAGCAGTACTTC. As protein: CASTQRFLYEQYF.

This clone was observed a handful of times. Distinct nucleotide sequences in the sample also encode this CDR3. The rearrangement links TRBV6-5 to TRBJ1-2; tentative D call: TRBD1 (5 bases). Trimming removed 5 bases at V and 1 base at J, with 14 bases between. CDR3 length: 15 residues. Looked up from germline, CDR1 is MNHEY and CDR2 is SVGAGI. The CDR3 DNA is TGTGCCAGCAGTCCCGGGGGACGGCGTAACTATGGCTACACCTTC. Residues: CASSPGGRRNYGYTF.

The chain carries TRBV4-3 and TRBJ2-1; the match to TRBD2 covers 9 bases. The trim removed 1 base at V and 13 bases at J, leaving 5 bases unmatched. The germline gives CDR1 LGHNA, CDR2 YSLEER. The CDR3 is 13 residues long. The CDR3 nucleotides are TGCGCCAGCAGCCAAGGGCTAGCGGGGTACCAGTTCTTC. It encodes CASSQGLAGYQFF.

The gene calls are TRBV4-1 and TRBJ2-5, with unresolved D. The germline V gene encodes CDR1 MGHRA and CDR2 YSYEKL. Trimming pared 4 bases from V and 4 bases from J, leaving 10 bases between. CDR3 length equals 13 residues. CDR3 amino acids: CASSPQVGETQYF. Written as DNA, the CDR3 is TGCGCCAGCAGCCCCCAAGTCGGAGAGACCCAGTACTTC.

Here the CDR3 DNA reads TGTGCCAGCAGCTCGGGACTAGCGGGGGGGCCGGGATACAATGAGCAGTTCTTC. It yields the protein CASSSGLAGGPGYNEQFF. J is TRBJ2-1 and V is TRBV5-8, with TRBD2 matching over 16 bases. Germline values: CDR1 SGHTS, CDR2 YDEGEE. This CDR3 spans 18 amino acids. The V segment lost 3 bases and the J segment 4 bases; nucleotides outside the gene matches: 7. Together with reference TRBV5-8 and TRBJ2-1, the CDR3 gives the full variable domain: EAGVTQSPTHLIKTRGQQATLRCSPISGHTSVYWYQQALGLGLQFLLWYDEGEERNRGNFPPRFSGRQFPNYSSELNVNALELEDSALYLCASSSGLAGGPGYNEQFFGPGTRLTVL.

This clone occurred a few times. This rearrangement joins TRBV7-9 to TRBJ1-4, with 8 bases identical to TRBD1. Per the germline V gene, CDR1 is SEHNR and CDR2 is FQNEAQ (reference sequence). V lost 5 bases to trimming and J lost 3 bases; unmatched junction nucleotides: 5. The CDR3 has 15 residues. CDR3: CASSTGQGANEKLFF. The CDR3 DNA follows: TGTGCCAGCAGCACAGGACAGGGCGCTAATGAAAAACTGTTTTTT.

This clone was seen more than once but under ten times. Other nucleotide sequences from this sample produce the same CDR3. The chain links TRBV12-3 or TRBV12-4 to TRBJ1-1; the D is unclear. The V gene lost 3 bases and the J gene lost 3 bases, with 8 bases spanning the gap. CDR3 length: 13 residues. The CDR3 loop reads CASSFQRDTEAFF. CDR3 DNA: TGTGCCAGCAGTTTCCAGAGGGACACTGAAGCTTTCTTT.

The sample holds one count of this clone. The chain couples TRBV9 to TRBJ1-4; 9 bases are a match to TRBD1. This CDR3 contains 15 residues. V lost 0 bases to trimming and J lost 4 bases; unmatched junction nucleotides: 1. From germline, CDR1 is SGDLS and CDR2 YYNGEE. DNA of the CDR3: TGTGCCAGCAGCGTAGGGGGACAGGGTAATGAAAAACTGTTTTTT. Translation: CASSVGGQGNEKLFF.

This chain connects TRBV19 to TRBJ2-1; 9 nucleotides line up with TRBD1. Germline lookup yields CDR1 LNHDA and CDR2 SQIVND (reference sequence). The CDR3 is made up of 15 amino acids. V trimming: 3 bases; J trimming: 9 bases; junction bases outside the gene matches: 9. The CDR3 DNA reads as TGTGCCAGTAGTATTTTAGGGGACAGGGTAGGTGAGCAGTTCTTC. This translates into CASSILGDRVGEQFF.

CDR3 coding DNA: TGTGCCAGCAGCCAATGGACTAGCGGGGGGACAGATACGCAGTATTTT. This translates into CASSQWTSGGTDTQYF. The gene calls are TRBV3-1 (or the pseudogene TRBV3-2) and TRBJ2-3; 14 bases fit TRBD2. Per germline, CDR1 LGHDT and CDR2 YNNKEL (reference sequence). The CDR3 covers 16 residues. The V and J ends lost 2 bases and 3 bases, in that order; junction bases with no gene match: 1.

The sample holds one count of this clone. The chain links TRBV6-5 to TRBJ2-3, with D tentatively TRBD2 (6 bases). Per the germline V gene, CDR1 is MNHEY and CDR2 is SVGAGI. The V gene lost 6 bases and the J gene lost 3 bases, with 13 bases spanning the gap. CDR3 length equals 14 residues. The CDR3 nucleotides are TGTGCCAGCAGGCCCGGAGGGGTTACAGATACGCAGTATTTT. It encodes CASRPGGVTDTQYF.

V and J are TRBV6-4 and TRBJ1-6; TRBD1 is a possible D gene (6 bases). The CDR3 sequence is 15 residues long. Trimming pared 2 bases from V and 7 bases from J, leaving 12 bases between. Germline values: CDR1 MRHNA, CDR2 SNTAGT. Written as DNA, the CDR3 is TGTGCCAGCAGTGACCAACCGGACAGCAATTCACCCCTCCACTTT. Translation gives CASSDQPDSNSPLHF.